The following is a TCR beta chain sequence with its context. Its antigen is unknown. The sample belongs to a study of OX40 agonist ivuxolimab in advanced cancers. Overall study: Mean age about 60 years, range about 20 to 79; nearly 85% male.

Study-wide results and caveats: CD8+ T cells averaged more expanded clones than CD4+. Partial responders at 0.1-3.0 mg/kg showed near-lowest clonal expansion.

Looked up from germline, CDR1 is KGHSH and CDR2 is LQKENI. The CDR3 loop spans 13 amino acids. The V gene lost 5 bases and the J gene lost 0 bases, with 8 bases spanning the gap. TCRdb's table, derived via immunoSEQ multiplex PCR, lists solely in-frame clones and lacks some. Here the sample spans roughly 35,000 clones, roughly 79% being singletons. The source is an adult with an advanced solid tumor such as melanoma, head and neck, liver or kidney cancer. The rearrangement links TRBV18 to TRBJ2-7; tentative D call: TRBD1 (5 bases). Sequencing was performed on CD4+ or CD8+ T cells sorted from blood, taken in a trial of the OX40 agonist ivuxolimab. The CDR3 reads CASSTTASYEQYF. The CDR3 DNA sequence: TGTGCCAGCTCAACGACAGCCTCCTACGAGCAGTACTTC.